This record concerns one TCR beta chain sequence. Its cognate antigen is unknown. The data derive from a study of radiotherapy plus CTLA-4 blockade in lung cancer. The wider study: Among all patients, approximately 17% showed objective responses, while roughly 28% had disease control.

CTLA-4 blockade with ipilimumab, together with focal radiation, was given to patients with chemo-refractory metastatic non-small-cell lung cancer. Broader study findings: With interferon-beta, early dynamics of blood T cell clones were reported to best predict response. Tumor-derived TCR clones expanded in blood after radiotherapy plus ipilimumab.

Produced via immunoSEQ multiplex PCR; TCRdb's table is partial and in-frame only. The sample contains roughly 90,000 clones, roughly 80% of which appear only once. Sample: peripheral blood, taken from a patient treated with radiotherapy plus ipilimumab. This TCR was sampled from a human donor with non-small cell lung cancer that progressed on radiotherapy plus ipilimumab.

CDR3 bases: TGTGCCAGCAGCGCCGGACCTACTACAGGGGCCAAAGAGACCCAGTACTTC. Translating it yields CASSAGPTTGAKETQYF. The chain carries TRBV7-3 and TRBJ2-5; TRBD1 agrees at 7 bases. The CDR3 is 17 amino acids. J gave up 3 bases and V 5 bases, and 15 bases lay outside the gene matches. Germline V gives CDR1 SGHTA, CDR2 FQGTGA.